This T cell receptor (beta chain) is drawn from a study of T cell responses to AZD1222 COVID-19 vaccine. This CDR3 region has 15 residues. The V gene's germline CDR1 is LGHNA and CDR2 YSLEER. V was pared by 1 base and J by 4 bases, with 13 bases between. Concerning this clone itself: The antigen remains unidentified.

General study findings and limits: Most donors were white British and more were female, and clonal diversity was possibly underestimated. Without day 14 samples, only post-peak T cell repertoires were studied.

Assay used: immunoSEQ multiplex PCR; TCRdb lists only in-frame clones, some missing. This repertoire shows 100,000 to 150,000 clones, roughly 91% found once; its top ten account for about 4%. Source: peripheral blood, taken on day 0 of MenACWY control vaccination. The source of this sequence is an adult in good health. The chain joins TRBV4-3 to TRBJ1-2; no reliable D call. The DNA of the CDR3 is TGCGCCAGCAGCCAAGGGGTAGGGCAGACCTATGGCTACACCTTC. Protein: CASSQGVGQTYGYTF.